Listed here are 27 T cell receptor beta chains from one sample, sequenced in a study of blood T cells in healthy people across ages. A second PCR of 7 to 11 cycles used a sample-barcoded 5' primer and a J-beta primer mix. Each CDR3 protein is one row after TCRdb ran MiXCR on the 5' RACE reads. The sample has about 1.1 million distinct CDR3 sequences; around two fifths are singletons. The specimen sequenced was blood. The source is a man aged 18 to 29 in good health.

The rearrangement joins TRBV7-9 to TRBJ1-1; maybe TRBD1 (6 bases). The CDR3 runs 17 residues. The V gene's germline CDR1 is SEHNR and CDR2 FQNEAQ (reference sequence). Trimming removed 5 bases at V and 3 bases at J, with 22 bases between. The CDR3 DNA reads TGTGCCAGCAGCCCAAGGGAAAAACCCCACAGGGACACTGAAGCTTTCTTT. It codes for CASSPREKPHRDTEAFF.

Concerning this clonotype: Being one base from a much bigger clone, this may be a read error. This chain joins TRBV21-1 and TRBJ2-3; the table assigns TRBD2, which was not confirmed against the DNA. TRBV21-1 is a known pseudogene. There are 15 residues in the CDR3. The CDR3 reads CASSKGGGRTDTQYF. CDR3 nucleotide sequence: TGTGCCAGCAGCAAAGGCGGGGGGAGAACAGATACGCAGTATTTT.

This clonotype has only a few counts. The J gene is TRBJ1-2, the V gene TRBV12-3 or TRBV12-4; 10 bases align to TRBD1. The CDR3 sequence is 14 residues long. V lost 5 bases, J lost 8 bases, and 8 bases stayed unmatched. The CDR3 DNA reads TGTGCCAGCAGTCAGGGACAGGGGTTATTCGGCTACACCTTC. It yields the protein CASSQGQGLFGYTF.

The chain is built from TRBV5-1 and TRBJ2-1; no reliable D call. CDR1 SGHRS and CDR2 YFSETQ come from the germline V gene. CDR3 length: 13 amino acids. Trimming took 4 bases from V and 10 from J, leaving 15 bases between them. The CDR3 DNA sequence: TGCGCCAGCAGCGCCACTCCCGAGACCGAGCAGTTCTTC. Protein product: CASSATPETEQFF.

CDR3 amino acids: CASSQPQRGVPYF. In DNA, the CDR3 is TGTGCCAGCAGCCAACCCCAGAGGGGGGTACCGTATTTT. The chain links TRBV4-2 to TRBJ2-3; either TRBD1 or TRBD2 may fit D (6 bases each). V was clipped by 2 bases and J by 14 bases, with 17 bases between them. In germline, CDR1 is LGHNA, CDR2 YNFKEQ. The CDR3 runs 13 residues.

This clonotype was seen only once. The chain uses TRBV20-1 and TRBJ1-2; 8 nucleotides line up with TRBD1. V was clipped by 3 bases and J by 3 bases; unmatched bases: 6. CDR3 length equals 14 residues. CDR1 is DFQATT, CDR2 SNEGSKA, per germline (reference sequence). For the CDR3, the DNA is TGCAGTGCTAGCGACGCGGACAGGGACTATGGCTACACCTTC. Amino acids: CSASDADRDYGYTF.

The chain is built from TRBV18 and TRBJ2-1; no clear D. V gave up 9 bases and J gave up 8 bases, with 5 bases separating them. CDR1 KGHSH and CDR2 LQKENI come from the germline V gene. CDR3 length: 9 amino acids. DNA for the CDR3: TGTGCCAGTCCGGATGAGCAGTTCTTC. It translates to CASPDEQFF. Full variable domain (rest looked up from reference TRBV18 and TRBJ2-1): NAGVMQNPRHLVRRRGQEARLRCSPMKGHSHVYWYRQLPEEGLKFMVYLQKENIIDESGMPKERFSAEFPKEGPSILRIQQVVRGDSAAYFCASPDEQFFGPGTRLTVL.

This clonotype was seen many times. The chain carries TRBV2 and TRBJ2-3; D unresolved. Trimming took off 1 base at V and 6 bases at J, with 5 bases between the two ends. The CDR3 is 12 amino acids. Germline CDR1 SNHLY, CDR2 FYNNEI. CDR3 in DNA: TGTGCCAGCAGTGAAGGTGGGGATACGCAGTATTTT. Translating gives CASSEGGDTQYF.

The rearrangement uses TRBV3-1 and TRBJ2-5; D is possibly TRBD1 (6 bases). The CDR3 covers 15 residues. CDR1 is LGHDT and CDR2 is YNNKEL in the germline V gene (reference sequence). Trimming left V 6 bases short and J 11 bases short, with 25 bases between. This CDR3 reads CASSENGQGHGEQYF. In DNA form, the CDR3 reads TGTGCCAGCAGTGAGAATGGGCAGGGGCATGGTGAGCAGTACTTC.

The chain couples TRBV12-3 or TRBV12-4 to TRBJ2-1; 7 positions match TRBD2. CDR3 length: 16 amino acids. V was pared by 8 bases and J by 4 bases, with 14 bases of the junction left unmatched. The CDR3 DNA is TGTGCCAGCGCCCCCTGGGGAGGGGCTCTGTACAATGAGCAGTTCTTC. It codes for CASAPWGGALYNEQFF.

The V and J genes are TRBV14 and TRBJ2-1; 9 bases align to TRBD2. The CDR3 runs to 20 residues. Germline V lookup: CDR1 SGHDN, CDR2 FVKESK. Trimming at V came to 0 bases and at J to 13 bases, leaving 25 bases not matched to a gene. The CDR3 is CASSQDPLGVAGDPKNIQFF. The DNA for the CDR3 is TGTGCCAGCAGCCAAGATCCTCTGGGAGTAGCGGGGGATCCCAAAAACATTCAGTTCTTC.

This clonotype was counted between two and nine times. V and J are TRBV19 and TRBJ2-3; unclear D gene. The V gene lost 2 bases and the J gene lost 6 bases, with 12 bases spanning the gap. In germline, CDR1 is LNHDA, CDR2 SQIVND (reference sequence). The CDR3 is made up of 14 amino acids. CDR3 sequence reads: CASSIQVGSDTQYF. The CDR3 DNA is TGTGCCAGTAGTATACAGGTCGGTTCGGATACGCAGTATTTT. Based on the CDR3 plus reference TRBV19 and TRBJ2-3, the full variable domain is DGGITQSPKYLFRKEGQNVTLSCEQNLNHDAMYWYRQDPGQGLRLIYYSQIVNDFQKGDIAEGYSVSREKKESFPLTVTSAQKNPTAFYLCASSIQVGSDTQYFGPGTRLTVL.

The chain recombines TRBV7-9 with TRBJ1-4, with D possibly matching TRBD1 (6 bases). The germline CDR1 and CDR2 sequences are SEHNR and FQNEAQ (reference sequence). Deletions cut 5 bases from V and 8 bases from J, with 15 bases between. The CDR3 consists of 14 residues. This CDR3 reads CASSPDEGGEKLFF. The CDR3 DNA reads TGTGCCAGCAGCCCGGACGAGGGGGGCGAAAAACTGTTTTTT.

Notes on this clonotype: One junction end does not reproduce the germline sequence, and a read error may be involved. The chain has TRBV2 and TRBJ1-5; TRBD1 aligns across 7 bases. In germline, CDR1 is SNHLY, CDR2 FYNNEI. The CDR3 runs 15 residues. The CDR3 DNA is TGTGCCAGCAGCGAAGGACGGACAGGTCGCCAGCCCCAGCATTTT. The encoded protein is CASSEGRTGRQPQHF. The whole variable domain, remainder taken from reference TRBV2 and TRBJ1-5, is EPEVTQTPSHQVTQMGQEVILRCVPISNHLYFYWYRQILGQKVEFLVSFYNNEISEKSEIFDDQFSVERPDGSNFTLKIRSTKLEDSAMYFCASSEGRTGRQPQHFGDGTRLSIL.

The chain recombines TRBV6-6 with TRBJ2-1; the match to TRBD2 covers 8 bases. Germline CDR1 is MNHNY and CDR2 is SVGAGI (reference sequence). This CDR3 region has 17 residues. The V gene end was trimmed by 3 bases and the J gene end by 7 bases; junction bases not matched to a gene: 14. This chain's CDR3 is CASSYFPGGELGNEQFF. The CDR3 bases are TGTGCCAGCAGTTATTTCCCCGGGGGGGAACTGGGGAATGAGCAGTTCTTC.

Turning to this clonotype: One junction end does not reproduce the germline sequence, and a read error may be involved. V usage is TRBV12-3 or TRBV12-4 and J usage is TRBJ1-1; D not certain. The CDR3 has 12 amino acids. CDR3 in DNA: TGTGCCGGCGGACGGTTGAACACTGAGGCTTTCTTT. Amino acids: CAGGRLNTEAFF.

This clonotype has only one observation. The junction and the germline gene differ at one end; a read error may be behind it. This chain joins TRBV29-1 and TRBJ1-1; D gene ambiguous. The germline CDR1 and CDR2 sequences are SQVTM and ANQGSEA. The CDR3 covers 10 residues. Written as DNA, the CDR3 is TGTAGCGTACAAGACACTGAAGCTTTCTTT. It is translated as CSVQDTEAFF.

V and J are TRBV9 and TRBJ1-1; D gene unclear. V was trimmed by 2 bases and J by 0 bases, leaving 8 bases between them. This CDR3 comprises 14 residues. In germline, CDR1 is SGDLS, CDR2 YYNGEE. The CDR3 region has the DNA TGTGCCAGCAGCGTCGCAGGTTTGAACACTGAAGCTTTCTTT. It is translated as CASSVAGLNTEAFF.

The rearrangement joins TRBV4-3 to TRBJ1-1, with no clear D. The V and J ends lost 2 bases and 7 bases respectively, with 14 bases between them. The CDR3 is made up of 14 amino acids. Germline-derived CDR1 and CDR2 are LGHNA and YSLEER. CDR3 sequence: CASSQNLGSDEAFF. DNA of the CDR3: TGCGCCAGCAGCCAAAATTTAGGGTCAGATGAAGCTTTCTTT.

This clonotype appeared a few times. The V call is TRBV18, the J call TRBJ2-1; the D gene could be TRBD1 or TRBD2 (6 bases each). The CDR3 totals 17 residues. Germline values: CDR1 KGHSH, CDR2 LQKENI. V gave up 0 bases and J gave up 4 bases, with 16 bases separating them. The CDR3 reads CASSPPSTGTGYNEQFF. The CDR3 bases are TGTGCCAGCTCACCACCCTCCACAGGGACTGGGTACAATGAGCAGTTCTTC.

V usage is TRBV6-2 or TRBV6-3 and J usage is TRBJ2-5; 11 nucleotides agree with TRBD1. The CDR3 spans 15 residues. Germline assignment: CDR1 MNHEY and CDR2 SVGEGT. Unmatched junction bases numbered 2, after V lost 0 bases and J lost 5 bases. CDR3 in DNA: TGTGCCAGCAGTTACTCGGGACAGGGGGAGGAGACCCAGTACTTC. It specifies CASSYSGQGEETQYF.

This clonotype came up a few times. This chain connects TRBV6-5 to TRBJ1-2, with 7 bases matching TRBD1. With V trimmed by 1 base and J by 5 bases, 4 bases remained unmatched. This CDR3 spans 14 amino acids. Germline CDR1 MNHEY, CDR2 SVGAGI. CDR3 sequence reads: CASSYYSGGYGYTF. Here the CDR3 DNA reads TGTGCCAGCAGTTACTACTCAGGGGGGTATGGCTACACCTTC.

V usage is TRBV7-2 and J usage is TRBJ2-5; the match to TRBD1 covers 7 bases. V gave up 5 bases and J gave up 1 base; unmatched junction bases: 7. The CDR3 extends over 15 amino acids. Germline CDR1 is SGHTA and CDR2 is FQGNSA. The DNA for the CDR3 is TGTGCCAGCAGCCCCCAGACAGGGACCCAAGAGACCCAGTACTTC. It encodes CASSPQTGTQETQYF.

This clonotype was detected a few times. J is TRBJ1-1 and V is TRBV20-1; possible D gene TRBD1, 5 bases. Deletions cut 0 bases from V and 1 base from J, with 12 bases between. The CDR3 spans 15 residues. Germline CDR1 reads DFQATT; CDR2 reads SNEGSKA (reference sequence). CDR3 residues: CSARDIGAGNTEAFF. CDR3 DNA sequence: TGCAGTGCTAGAGATATAGGGGCAGGGAACACTGAAGCTTTCTTT.

The chain joins TRBV4-3 to TRBJ2-1, with D possibly called TRBD1 or TRBD2 (6 bases each). The V end was cut by 0 bases, the J end by 10 bases, with 16 bases between. Germline V gene lookup returns CDR1 LGHNA and CDR2 YSLEER. This CDR3 contains 15 residues. The CDR3 nucleotides read TGCGCCAGCAGCCAAGAGTCAGCCGGGGGCGGGGAGCAGTTCTTC. Protein: CASSQESAGGGEQFF.

This clonotype has a handful of counts. V usage is TRBV10-3 and J usage is TRBJ2-1; 11 bases fit TRBD1. Germline CDR1 is ENHRY and CDR2 is SYGVKD. This CDR3 is 16 amino acids long. Trimming cost V 4 bases and J 6 bases; bases outside gene matches: 8. The CDR3: CAISGYPGTGGNEQFF. In DNA, the CDR3 is TGTGCCATCAGTGGTTACCCCGGGACAGGGGGCAATGAGCAGTTCTTC.

This clonotype was seen only a few times. This chain connects TRBV5-1 to TRBJ2-1; TRBD2 matches 15 bases. CDR3 length: 16 amino acids. Looked up from germline, CDR1 is SGHRS and CDR2 is YFSETQ. V shed 4 bases, J shed 7 bases, and the junction held 6 bases outside the gene matches. The CDR3 region has the DNA TGCGCCAGCAGCATACGGACTAGCGGGGGGGCGAATGAGCAGTTCTTC. Protein sequence: CASSIRTSGGANEQFF.